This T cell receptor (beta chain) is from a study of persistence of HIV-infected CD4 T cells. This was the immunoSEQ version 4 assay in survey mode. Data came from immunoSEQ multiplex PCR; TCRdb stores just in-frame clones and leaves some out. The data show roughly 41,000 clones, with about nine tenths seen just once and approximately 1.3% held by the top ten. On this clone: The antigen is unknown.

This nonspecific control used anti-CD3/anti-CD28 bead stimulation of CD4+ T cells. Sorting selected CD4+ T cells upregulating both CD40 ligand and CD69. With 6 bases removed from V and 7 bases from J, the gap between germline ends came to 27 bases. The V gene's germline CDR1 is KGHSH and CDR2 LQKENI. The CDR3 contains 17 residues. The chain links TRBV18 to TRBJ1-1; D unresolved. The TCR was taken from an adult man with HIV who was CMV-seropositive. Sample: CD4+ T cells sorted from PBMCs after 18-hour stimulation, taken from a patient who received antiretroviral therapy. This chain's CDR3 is CASSPGFEGRKKGEAFF. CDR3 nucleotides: TGTGCCAGCTCCCCCGGTTTTGAAGGGCGTAAGAAGGGTGAAGCTTTCTTT.